One and the same sample provided the 28 T cell receptor beta chains below, sequenced in a study of post-analysis software for immune sequencing data. Study results and caveats: In patients, about five TRBV segments were more frequent than in controls, with TRBV5-6, TRBV5-1 and TRBV20-1 among them.

The TCR beta cDNA libraries carried unique molecular identifiers. TCRdb ran MiXCR on the PCR reads and lists one entry per CDR3 protein. There are about 810,000 distinct CDR3 sequences in the sample; under 70% occur only once, and 4.6% lies in the top ten. Their target antigens are unknown. Sequenced material: blood. Every receptor here comes from a girl aged 10-17 years with multiple sclerosis.

The chain couples TRBV2 to TRBJ2-3, with 13 nucleotides matching TRBD2. Germline V lookup: CDR1 SNHLY, CDR2 FYNNEI. The J segment lost 4 bases and the V segment lost 5 bases, leaving 9 bases of the junction unmatched. The CDR3 runs to 17 residues. For the CDR3, the DNA is TGTGCCAGCAGTCCAACTGGGACTAGCGGGATCTCAGATACGCAGTATTTT. This codes for CASSPTGTSGISDTQYF.

This clonotype turned up a few times. This chain connects TRBV20-1 to TRBJ2-7; D not resolved. This CDR3 region has 12 residues. V was trimmed by 4 bases and J by 3 bases, leaving 10 bases between them. Germline V lookup: CDR1 DFQATT, CDR2 SNEGSKA (reference sequence). CDR3 bases: TGCAGTGCTATGCCCCCCAGCTACGAGCAGTACTTC. Amino acids: CSAMPPSYEQYF.

This clonotype was counted between two and nine times. The chain links TRBV29-1 to TRBJ2-5; TRBD1 matches 11 bases. Germline values: CDR1 SQVTM, CDR2 ANQGSEA. V shed 3 bases and J 1 base; nucleotides not matched to a gene: 1. This CDR3 comprises 14 residues. This CDR3 is CSVDGTGGQETQYF. CDR3 nucleotides: TGCAGCGTTGACGGGACAGGGGGCCAAGAGACCCAGTACTTC.

The chain's CDR3 is CASSEARGKARTTNEKLFF. In DNA, the CDR3 is TGTGCCAGCAGTGAAGCGCGGGGAAAGGCGAGAACAACTAATGAAAAACTGTTTTTT. V is TRBV6-1 and J is TRBJ1-4, with D unresolved. Germline-derived CDR1 and CDR2 are MNHNS and SASEGT. The CDR3 sequence is 19 residues long. V lost 0 bases to trimming and J lost 0 bases, with 17 bases between them.

V and J are TRBV5-6 and TRBJ1-4; 7 bases agree with TRBD1. CDR1 and CDR2 from the germline V gene are SGHDT and YYEEEE. The V segment lost 3 bases and the J segment 5 bases; nucleotides outside the gene matches: 10. The CDR3 is made up of 16 amino acids. CDR3 sequence reads: CASSWGPTGSNEKLFF. In DNA form, the CDR3 reads TGTGCCAGCAGCTGGGGGCCGACAGGGTCAAATGAAAAACTGTTTTTT.

This chain joins TRBV5-1 and TRBJ2-1; no firm D call. The end of the DNA is better explained by TRBJ2-7, so the J call may be wrong. CDR3 length equals 15 residues. Germline lookup yields CDR1 SGHRS and CDR2 YFSETQ. CDR3: CASSLLISNSYEQYF. DNA for the CDR3: TGCGCCAGCAGCTTGCTCATCTCAAACTCCTACGAGCAGTACTTC.

The rearrangement links TRBV27 to TRBJ1-2; 9 nucleotides align to TRBD1. Germline loops: CDR1 MNHEY, CDR2 SMNVEV (reference sequence). The CDR3 spans 16 residues. The ends lost 4 bases at V and 5 bases at J; junction bases unmatched: 11. The CDR3 here is CASSYYGTGMGYGYTF. The CDR3, as DNA: TGTGCCAGCAGTTACTACGGGACAGGGATGGGATATGGCTACACCTTC.

The gene calls are TRBV5-1 and TRBJ2-6; TRBD1 matches 9 bases. After removal of 0 bases from V and 0 bases from J, the junction contained 7 bases not matched to a gene. This CDR3 has 19 residues. Germline values: CDR1 SGHRS, CDR2 YFSETQ. CDR3 in DNA: TGCGCCAGCAGCTTGGTACCGGGACAGGGATACTCTGGGGCCAACGTCCTGACTTTC. Encoded protein: CASSLVPGQGYSGANVLTF. Full variable domain (outside the CDR3, taken from reference TRBV5-1 and TRBJ2-6): KAGVTQTPRYLIKTRGQQVTLSCSPISGHRSVSWYQQTPGQGLQFLFEYFSETQRNKGNFPGRFSGRQFSNSRSEMNVSTLELGDSALYLCASSLVPGQGYSGANVLTFGAGSRLTVL.

The chain carries TRBV7-3 and TRBJ2-4, with D hard to call. The tail of the sequence fits TRBJ2-5 better, so the J call may be wrong. The V gene's germline CDR1 is SGHTA and CDR2 FQGTGA. The CDR3 totals 15 residues. The CDR3 is CASSLNGEQRETQYF. The DNA for the CDR3 is TGTGCCAGCAGCTTGAACGGAGAGCAACGAGAGACCCAGTACTTC.

V and J are TRBV28 and TRBJ1-5; D ambiguous. The ends were cut back, 6 bases at V and 1 base at J, with 10 bases in the middle. From germline, CDR1 is MDHEN and CDR2 SYDVKM. This CDR3 spans 14 amino acids. This chain's CDR3 is CASRLPPSNQPQHF. The CDR3 DNA is TGTGCCAGCAGGCTGCCCCCGAGCAATCAGCCCCAGCATTTT.

The sample holds a few counts of this clonotype. The V call is TRBV20-1, the J call TRBJ2-7, with TRBD1 matching 7 bases. The germline CDR1 and CDR2 sequences are DFQATT and SNEGSKA (reference sequence). With 2 bases clipped from V and 6 bases from J, the junction kept 22 bases outside the gene matches. This CDR3 is 18 amino acids long. Written as DNA, the CDR3 is TGCAGTGCTAGATCCCCCCCCGGCCGACAGGGCAGTTTGGGCGAGCAGTACTTC. Translated: CSARSPPGRQGSLGEQYF.

V and J are TRBV12-5 and TRBJ1-4, with D possibly being TRBD1 (6 bases). V was pared by 1 base and J by 5 bases, with 17 bases between. Germline V lookup: CDR1 LGHNT, CDR2 FRNRAP. The CDR3 has 17 residues. CDR3 sequence: CASGLAHRTATNEKLFF. The CDR3 nucleotides read TGTGCTAGTGGTTTGGCCCACCGGACAGCGACGAATGAAAAACTGTTTTTT.

This chain uses TRBV6-1 with TRBJ2-7, with D possibly TRBD1 on 6 matching bases. The CDR3 extends over 15 amino acids. CDR1 is MNHNS, CDR2 SASEGT, per germline. V lost 2 bases and J lost 5, with 16 bases in between. This chain's CDR3 is CASSESGNRADEQYF. CDR3 coding DNA: TGTGCCAGCAGTGAAAGCGGAAACAGGGCTGACGAGCAGTACTTC.

The chain uses TRBV29-1 and TRBJ2-2; no definite D call. Trimming removed 7 bases from V and 2 bases from J, with 11 bases in between. Germline V lookup: CDR1 SQVTM, CDR2 ANQGSEA. The CDR3 spans 13 residues. CDR3 sequence (DNA): TGCAGCGGAAGGTGGGATAACACCGGGGAGCTGTTTTTT. Its protein is CSGRWDNTGELFF.

This clonotype was picked up a small number of times. The CDR3, as DNA: TGTGCCAGCAGCCTACTAGCGGGGGGCCAATTCGGCAAGGGTTCAGACAATGAGCAGTTCTTC. Translation gives CASSLLAGGQFGKGSDNEQFF. V usage is TRBV7-6 and J usage is TRBJ2-1, with TRBD2 matching 12 bases. Trimming cost V 5 bases and J 5 bases; bases outside gene matches: 22. This CDR3 is built from 21 residues. Germline V gene data show CDR1 as SGHVS and CDR2 as FNYEAQ. The full variable domain, rest sourced from reference TRBV7-6 and TRBJ2-1, is GAGVSQSPRYKVTKRGQDVALRCDPISGHVSLYWYRQALGQGPEFLTYFNYEAQQDKSGLPNDRFSAERPEGSISTLTIQRTEQRDSAMYRCASSLLAGGQFGKGSDNEQFFGPGTRLTVL.

This clonotype has more than one count but fewer than ten. This chain connects TRBV28 to TRBJ2-6; 7 bases line up with TRBD1. The germline gives CDR1 MDHEN, CDR2 SYDVKM. The CDR3 loop spans 17 amino acids. Trimming cost V 3 bases and J 1 base; bases outside gene matches: 6. This CDR3 reads CASSFTGTASGANVLTF. CDR3 nucleotide sequence: TGTGCCAGCAGTTTTACAGGGACAGCATCTGGGGCCAACGTCCTGACTTTC.

CDR3 nucleotides: TGCAGCGCGGTTCCCGGGACAGTCGGCACTGGCTACACCTTC. It yields the protein CSAVPGTVGTGYTF. The gene calls are TRBV29-1 and TRBJ1-2; 7 positions agree with TRBD1. The J segment lost 7 bases and the V segment lost 7 bases, leaving 15 bases of the junction unmatched. This CDR3 has 14 amino acids. Germline CDR1 SQVTM, CDR2 ANQGSEA. Looking up the rest from reference TRBV29-1 and TRBJ1-2 gives the full variable domain: SAVISQKPSRDICQRGTSLTIQCQVDSQVTMMFWYRQQPGQSLTLIATANQGSEATYESGFVIDKFPISRPNLTFSTLTVSNMSPEDSSIYLCSAVPGTVGTGYTFGSGTRLTVV.

This clonotype was observed a handful of times. This chain joins TRBV5-1 and TRBJ2-3; a weak D match, TRBD2 (5 bases). The germline V gene has CDR1 SGHRS and CDR2 YFSETQ. V was shortened by 1 base and J by 0 bases, with 9 bases between the two germline ends. The CDR3 has 15 residues. CDR3 coding DNA: TGCGCCAGCAGCTTGTACGGGGATAGCACAGATACGCAGTATTTT. It is translated as CASSLYGDSTDTQYF.

The rearrangement uses TRBV20-1 and TRBJ1-1, with 7 positions matching TRBD1. Germline V lookup: CDR1 DFQATT, CDR2 SNEGSKA (reference sequence). V trimming: 2 bases; J trimming: 4 bases; junction bases outside the gene matches: 13. The CDR3 spans 16 residues. The CDR3 DNA sequence: TGCAGTGCTAGATCACAGGGGATTCATCTGGGCACTGAAGCTTTCTTT. This encodes CSARSQGIHLGTEAFF.

The V call is TRBV20-1, the J call TRBJ2-7, with 14 bases lining up with TRBD2. The CDR3 spans 14 residues. V shed 6 bases, J shed 2 bases, and the junction held 3 bases outside the gene matches. Germline assignment: CDR1 DFQATT and CDR2 SNEGSKA (reference sequence). CDR3 sequence (DNA): TGCAGTGCAGGACTAGCGGGGGGAGCCTACGAGCAGTACTTC. This codes for CSAGLAGGAYEQYF.

This sequence joins TRBV5-1 and TRBJ2-7; TRBD1 aligns across 11 bases. TRBJ2-5 explains the end of the DNA better; the J call may be wrong. The CDR3 contains 15 residues. Germline V CDR1 and CDR2: SGHRS, YFSETQ. CDR3 coding DNA: TGCGCCAGCAGCGAGGCGGACAGGGGGCAGGAGACCCAGTACTTC. It is translated as CASSEADRGQETQYF.

The chain couples TRBV6-6 to TRBJ2-5; D is unclear. The V end lost 2 bases, the J end lost 2 bases, and 9 bases lay between the germline ends. Germline V gene sequence: CDR1 MNHNY, CDR2 SVGAGI (reference sequence). This CDR3 region has 14 residues. CDR3 coding DNA: TGTGCCAGCAGTTACGAGTCTCAGCAAGAGACCCAGTACTTC. Translating it yields CASSYESQQETQYF.

V is TRBV11-2 and J is TRBJ1-4; D is unresolved. The CDR3 covers 14 residues. Germline CDR1 is SGHAT and CDR2 is FQNNGV. Trimming took 1 base from V and 5 from J, leaving 8 bases between them. CDR3 sequence (DNA): TGTGCCAGCAGCTTAGGACTCCAAAATGAAAAACTGTTTTTT. The encoded protein is CASSLGLQNEKLFF.

This CDR3 reads CASSTGTGTRNEQFF. The CDR3 bases are TGTGCCAGTAGCACCGGGACAGGGACCCGCAATGAGCAGTTCTTC. The V and J genes are TRBV19 and TRBJ2-1, with 9 bases fitting TRBD1. The trim removed 6 bases at V and 6 bases at J, leaving 9 bases unmatched. In germline, CDR1 is LNHDA, CDR2 SQIVND (reference sequence). This CDR3 spans 15 amino acids.

The genes are TRBV6-2 or TRBV6-3 and TRBJ2-2; D is perhaps TRBD2 (6 bases). The germline V gene encodes CDR1 MNHEY and CDR2 SVGEGT. This CDR3 is built from 17 residues. Trimming shortened V by 5 bases and J by 5 bases, and 21 bases separated the two germline ends. The CDR3 DNA follows: TGTGCCAGCAGTCCACAGGAGGGCCCCTGGGGGACCGGGGAGCTGTTTTTT. Its protein product is CASSPQEGPWGTGELFF.

The V gene is TRBV15, the J gene TRBJ1-4, with a tentative D call TRBD1 (5 bases). V lost 1 base to trimming and J lost 0 bases, with 18 bases between them. The CDR3 loop spans 19 amino acids. Germline V gene data show CDR1 as LNHNV and CDR2 as YYDKDF (reference sequence). CDR3 in amino acids: CATSRGSRGPLATNEKLFF. CDR3 nucleotides: TGTGCCACCAGCAGAGGTTCTAGGGGACCCCTTGCAACTAATGAAAAACTGTTTTTT. The variable domain in full, completed from reference TRBV15 and TRBJ1-4, reads DAMVIQNPRYQVTQFGKPVTLSCSQTLNHNVMYWYQQKSSQAPKLLFHYYDKDFNNEADTPDNFQSRRPNTSFCFLDIRSPGLGDTAMYLCATSRGSRGPLATNEKLFFGSGTQLSVL.

This clonotype was seen repeatedly, ten times or more. The gene calls are TRBV10-3 and TRBJ1-2; D uncertain. Germline V gene data show CDR1 as ENHRY and CDR2 as SYGVKD. This CDR3 has 11 residues. V was clipped by 0 bases and J by 5 bases, with 1 base between them. This CDR3 is CAISESYGYTF. The CDR3 coding sequence is TGTGCCATCAGTGAGTCGTATGGCTACACCTTC.

The chain has TRBV4-1 and TRBJ2-4; D gene ambiguous. The CDR3 is 15 residues long. V was pared by 2 bases and J by 0 bases, with 8 bases between. CDR1 and CDR2 (germline): MGHRA, YSYEKL. In DNA form, the CDR3 reads TGCGCCAGCAGCCAAAGGCCCCTAGCCAAAAACATTCAGTACTTC. Translated, it gives CASSQRPLAKNIQYF.